This T cell receptor (beta chain) came from a study of response to subunit inactivated influenza vaccine. In this sample, this clonotype turned up many times. TCRdb used MiXCR to reprocess the RT-PCR reads, holding one entry per CDR3 protein. The data show some 500,000 distinct CDR3 sequences, 15% to 20% seen once. V was trimmed by 8 bases and J by 4 bases, leaving 21 bases between them. The CDR3 has 17 amino acids. The chain recombines TRBV12-3 or TRBV12-4 with TRBJ2-6; D gene unclear. Sample: CD4+ T cells sorted from PBMCs, taken about 24 months after vaccination. The sequence derives from a man in his fifties or sixties who received an inactivated influenza vaccine. CDR3 bases: TGTGCCAGCCAGGTCCGACGGTCCTCAGGCGGGGCCAACGTCCTGACTTTC. Its translation: CASQVRRSSGGANVLTF.